This T cell receptor beta chain was obtained from a study of T cell responses to AZD1222 COVID-19 vaccine. Whole-study findings and limits: As reported, nearly half of all spike-specific TCRs target variant regions that are unmutated.

TCRdb's copy holds only in-frame clones and misses some; the assay was immunoSEQ multiplex PCR. The sample includes around 99,000 clones, about nine tenths of them seen just once. Comment on this clone: The antigen is not known.

Germline CDR1 and CDR2: LNHDA and SQIVND (reference sequence). This CDR3 region has 13 residues. V lost 7 bases, J lost 1 base, and 9 bases lay in between. This TCR was recovered from an adult who received the AZD1222 COVID-19 vaccine. The sample was peripheral blood, taken 28 days after the second AZD1222 dose. The rearrangement links TRBV19 to TRBJ2-3; D could derive from TRBD1 or TRBD2 (6 bases each). CDR3 protein: CASTEGGTDTQYF. DNA for the CDR3: TGTGCCAGTACGGAGGGGGGCACAGATACGCAGTATTTT.